The 21 T cell receptor beta chains below come from one sample, sequenced in a study of T cells after yellow fever vaccination. One entry per CDR3 protein, called by TCRdb with MiXCR from the 5' RACE reads. The profile shows 340,000 or so distinct CDR3 sequences, around an eighth of them singletons. Sequences were derived from CD4+ T cells sorted from PBMCs, sampled 15 days after the yellow fever booster vaccination. The receptors come from a man aged 18 to 29 who received the YFV17D yellow fever vaccine.

This chain joins TRBV29-1 and TRBJ2-3, with 8 bases that match TRBD2. The CDR3 is 14 residues long. The V and J ends lost 7 bases and 4 bases, in that order; junction bases with no gene match: 10. Germline CDR1 is SQVTM and CDR2 is ANQGSEA. The CDR3 reads CSAYRGGNADTQYF. In nucleotides, the CDR3 is TGCAGCGCCTATCGGGGGGGCAACGCAGATACGCAGTATTTT.

In this sample, this clonotype turned up a few times. The rearrangement uses TRBV18 and TRBJ1-1; D remains ambiguous. CDR3 length equals 15 residues. The V end lost 4 bases, the J end lost 1 base, and 13 bases lay between the germline ends. Germline CDR1 reads KGHSH; CDR2 reads LQKENI. This chain's CDR3 is CASSLGWEQNTEAFF. The CDR3 DNA reads TGTGCCAGCTCACTCGGTTGGGAACAGAACACTGAAGCTTTCTTT.

The CDR3 sequence: CASGLGGGTETQYF. The CDR3 nucleotides read TGTGCTAGTGGTTTGGGCGGGGGAACGGAGACCCAGTACTTC. The V call is TRBV12-5, the J call TRBJ2-5, with TRBD2 identical over 7 bases. The J segment lost 5 bases and the V segment lost 1 base, leaving 4 bases of the junction unmatched. Germline V gene lookup returns CDR1 LGHNT and CDR2 FRNRAP. This CDR3 is built from 14 residues.

In this sample, this clonotype turned up a few times. The genes are TRBV20-1 and TRBJ2-1; TRBD2 aligns across 7 bases. This CDR3 spans 16 amino acids. Germline V gene sequence: CDR1 DFQATT, CDR2 SNEGSKA (reference sequence). V trimming: 7 bases; J trimming: 3 bases; junction bases outside the gene matches: 15. Here the CDR3 DNA reads TGCAGTGTCAAGAACCACGAAGCGGGGATCTACAATGAGCAGTTCTTC. Its protein is CSVKNHEAGIYNEQFF.

The chain uses TRBV2 and TRBJ1-5; D is uncertain. The CDR3 extends over 13 amino acids. Germline lookup yields CDR1 SNHLY and CDR2 FYNNEI. Trimming left V 8 bases short and J 5 bases short, with 13 bases between. The CDR3 sequence: CASGDRRDQPQHF. CDR3 DNA sequence: TGTGCCAGCGGGGATAGGAGGGATCAGCCCCAGCATTTT. Looking up the rest from reference TRBV2 and TRBJ1-5 gives the full variable domain: EPEVTQTPSHQVTQMGQEVILRCVPISNHLYFYWYRQILGQKVEFLVSFYNNEISEKSEIFDDQFSVERPDGSNFTLKIRSTKLEDSAMYFCASGDRRDQPQHFGDGTRLSIL.

This clonotype was seen ten or more times. An end of the junction differs from the germline gene, which may be a read error. This chain connects TRBV7-7 to TRBJ2-3; D is possibly TRBD1 (6 bases). The CDR3 length is 13 residues. Germline V CDR1 and CDR2: SSHAT, FNYEAQ (reference sequence). Here the CDR3 reads CASSLQGLDTQYF. The CDR3 bases are TGTGCTAGCAGCTTACAGGGTCTGGATACGCAGTATTTT.

The V and J genes are TRBV3-1 and TRBJ2-2; 7 bases are a match to TRBD2. Germline values: CDR1 LGHDT, CDR2 YNNKEL (reference sequence). This CDR3 is 14 amino acids long. J was trimmed by 5 bases and V by 3 bases; bases with no gene match: 3. This chain's CDR3 is CASSHEAGTGELFF. The CDR3 region has the DNA TGTGCCAGCAGCCACGAAGCGGGGACCGGGGAGCTGTTTTTT.

This chain links TRBV5-1 with TRBJ2-5, with TRBD1 as a possible D gene (6 bases). Germline V gene lookup returns CDR1 SGHRS and CDR2 YFSETQ. This CDR3 is 15 amino acids long. The germline V and J ends were trimmed by 2 bases and 5 bases, with 16 bases remaining between them. This CDR3 is CASSFRGTIGETQYF. The CDR3 DNA is TGCGCCAGCAGCTTCAGAGGGACAATCGGGGAGACCCAGTACTTC.

V gene TRBV5-1 combines with J gene TRBJ2-2; possibly TRBD1 for D (5 bases). Trimming cost V 8 bases and J 3 bases, with 17 bases left between them. CDR1 SGHRS and CDR2 YFSETQ come from the germline V gene. The CDR3 extends over 15 amino acids. The CDR3 DNA reads as TGCGCCAGTGGACATCTTCAAGGAGACACCGGGGAGCTGTTTTTT. The encoded protein is CASGHLQGDTGELFF.

The genes are TRBV27 and TRBJ2-7, with 7 bases lining up with TRBD2. V shed 5 bases and J 1 base; nucleotides not matched to a gene: 5. Germline values: CDR1 MNHEY, CDR2 SMNVEV (reference sequence). There are 14 residues in the CDR3. CDR3 protein: CASSPRLASYEQYF. The CDR3 DNA sequence: TGTGCCAGCAGTCCGAGACTAGCTTCCTACGAGCAGTACTTC.

In this sample, this clonotype turned up a few times. The CDR3: CASSLATQRETQYF. CDR3 nucleotide sequence: TGTGCCAGCAGCTTAGCCACCCAAAGGGAGACCCAGTACTTC. This rearrangement joins TRBV7-2 to TRBJ2-5; unclear D gene. The CDR3 consists of 14 residues. V dropped 0 bases and J dropped 5 bases, with 10 bases sitting between them. The germline gives CDR1 SGHTA, CDR2 FQGNSA.

This clonotype occurred many times. The rearrangement joins TRBV20-1 to TRBJ2-5, with 7 bases that match TRBD1. The junction had 8 bases not matched to a gene; V was cut back by 7 bases and J by 6 bases. Germline values: CDR1 DFQATT, CDR2 SNEGSKA (reference sequence). This CDR3 is 12 amino acids long. The CDR3 nucleotides read TGCAGTGGGCGACAGGGTGCGAAGACCCAGTACTTC. This translates into CSGRQGAKTQYF.

CDR3 in amino acids: CASSDTKVTGELFF. CDR3 nucleotide sequence: TGCGCCAGCAGTGACACTAAAGTCACCGGGGAGCTGTTTTTT. The V call is TRBV10-1, the J call TRBJ2-2; no reliable D call. V dropped 3 bases and J dropped 4 bases, with 9 bases sitting between them. The germline V gene has CDR1 WNHNN and CDR2 SYGVQD (reference sequence). The CDR3 extends over 14 amino acids.

The rearrangement links TRBV29-1 to TRBJ2-3; the match to TRBD2 covers 10 bases. CDR3 length: 15 residues. The germline gives CDR1 SQVTM, CDR2 ANQGSEA. After removal of 7 bases from V and 5 bases from J, the junction contained 12 bases not matched to a gene. CDR3 nucleotides: TGCAGCGGCCGTCTAGCGGGGGACCCGGTAGATACGCAGTATTTT. Protein product: CSGRLAGDPVDTQYF.

This clonotype occurred many times. The chain combines TRBV2 with TRBJ2-7; D call uncertain. Germline assignment: CDR1 SNHLY and CDR2 FYNNEI. Between the trimmed V and J ends, which lost 6 bases and 4 bases, there was a span of 4 bases. The CDR3 contains 10 residues. DNA for the CDR3: TGTGCCAGCAGGGTTTACGAGCAGTACGTC. Residues: CASRVYEQYV.

The J gene is TRBJ2-1, the V gene TRBV5-1, with D perhaps matching TRBD2 (5 bases). CDR1 is SGHRS, CDR2 YFSETQ, per germline. This CDR3 contains 15 residues. With 7 bases removed from V and 5 bases from J, the gap between germline ends came to 19 bases. CDR3 sequence (DNA): TGCGCCAGCGGGCTACAAGGAGGCCGGGACAATGAGCAGTTCTTC. Protein sequence: CASGLQGGRDNEQFF.

J is TRBJ2-3 and V is TRBV4-1; no definite D call. Trimming pared 1 base from V and 1 base from J, leaving 12 bases between. CDR3 length equals 16 residues. Per germline, CDR1 MGHRA and CDR2 YSYEKL. Here the CDR3 DNA reads TGCGCCAGCAGCCAAGCAATAGCTCGGGGCACAGATACGCAGTATTTT. This translates into CASSQAIARGTDTQYF.

This clonotype was seen more than once but under ten times. The chain is built from TRBV5-1 and TRBJ2-5; D is unclear. The CDR3 is made up of 14 amino acids. In germline, CDR1 is SGHRS, CDR2 YFSETQ. Trimming cost V 0 bases and J 5 bases, with 11 bases left between them. The CDR3 coding sequence is TGCGCCAGCAGCTTGGATCTGGGAAGGGAGACCCAGTACTTC. Its protein product is CASSLDLGRETQYF.

This clonotype was detected a few times. The gene calls are TRBV6-6 and TRBJ2-5; 8 bases agree with TRBD2. The length of the CDR3 is 14 residues. Germline-derived CDR1 and CDR2 are MNHNY and SVGAGI (reference sequence). V dropped 2 bases and J dropped 5; count of bases not matched to a gene: 4. DNA of the CDR3: TGTGCCAGCAGTTACCGGGGGGGCAGGGAGACCCAGTACTTC. Its protein product is CASSYRGGRETQYF.

This clonotype was counted a few times. The V call is TRBV9, the J call TRBJ1-1; D ambiguous. CDR3 length equals 13 residues. The germline V and J ends were trimmed by 0 bases and 10 bases, with 13 bases remaining between them. Germline CDR1 is SGDLS and CDR2 is YYNGEE. The CDR3 spells CASSVAEGIGAFF. CDR3 nucleotide sequence: TGTGCCAGCAGCGTAGCTGAAGGGATTGGAGCTTTCTTT.

V usage is TRBV3-1 and J usage is TRBJ1-3; no clear D. From germline, CDR1 is LGHDT and CDR2 YNNKEL (reference sequence). CDR3 length: 15 residues. V lost 0 bases and J lost 0, with 6 bases in between. The CDR3 bases are TGTGCCAGCAGCCAAGATTCCGTCTCTGGAAACACCATATATTTT. This codes for CASSQDSVSGNTIYF.